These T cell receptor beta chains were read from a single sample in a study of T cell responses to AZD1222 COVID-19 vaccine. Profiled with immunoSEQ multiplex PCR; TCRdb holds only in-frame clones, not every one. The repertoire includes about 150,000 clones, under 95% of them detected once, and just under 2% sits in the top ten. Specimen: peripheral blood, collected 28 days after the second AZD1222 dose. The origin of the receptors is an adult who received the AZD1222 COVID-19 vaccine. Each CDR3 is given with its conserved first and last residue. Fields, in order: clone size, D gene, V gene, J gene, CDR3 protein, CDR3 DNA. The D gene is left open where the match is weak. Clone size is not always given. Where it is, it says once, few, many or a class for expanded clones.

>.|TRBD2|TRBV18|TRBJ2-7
CASSPPQRGTYEQYF
TGTGCCAGCTCACCACCCCAGCGGGGCACCTACGAGCAGTACTTC
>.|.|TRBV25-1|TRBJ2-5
CASSVGETQYF
TGTGCCAGCAGTGTGGGCGAGACCCAGTACTTC
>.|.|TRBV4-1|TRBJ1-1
CASSQVQGGGEAFF
TGCGCCAGCAGCCAAGTACAGGGAGGTGGTGAAGCTTTCTTT
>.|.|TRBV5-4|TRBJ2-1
CASSVRAVNEQFF
TGTGCCAGCAGCGTTCGGGCAGTTAATGAGCAGTTCTTC
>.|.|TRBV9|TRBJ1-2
CASSVGFRSYGYTF
TGTGCCAGCAGCGTAGGTTTTAGGAGCTATGGCTACACCTTC
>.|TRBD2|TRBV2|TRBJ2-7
CASRRASGWEQYF
TGTGCCAGCAGAAGGGCTAGCGGATGGGAGCAGTACTTC
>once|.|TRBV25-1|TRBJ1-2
CATVDLSGYTF
TGTGCCACCGTGGACCTGTCTGGCTACACCTTC
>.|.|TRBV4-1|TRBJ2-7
CASSLRTGYEQYF
TGCGCCAGCAGCCTCAGGACGGGATACGAGCAGTACTTC
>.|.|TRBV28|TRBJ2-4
CASSLWGTAVAKNIQYF
TGTGCCAGCAGTTTATGGGGAACAGCCGTAGCCAAAAACATTCAGTACTTC
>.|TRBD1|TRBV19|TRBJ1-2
CASSWTGGGYTF
TGTGCCAGTAGTTGGACAGGGGGTGGCTACACCTTC
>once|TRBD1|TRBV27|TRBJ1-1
CASSSRDRGPNTEAFF
TGTGCCAGCAGTTCCCGGGACAGGGGGCCGAACACTGAAGCTTTCTTT
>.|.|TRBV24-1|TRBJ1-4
CATSLPPFANEKLFF
TGTGCCACCAGCCTCCCGCCGTTTGCTAATGAAAAACTGTTTTTT
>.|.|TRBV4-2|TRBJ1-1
CASSQSLEAFF
TGTGCCAGCAGCCAATCCCTTGAAGCTTTCTTT
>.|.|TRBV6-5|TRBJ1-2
CASRRGDRSNYGYTF
TGTGCCAGCAGGAGAGGAGATCGCAGTAACTATGGCTACACCTTC
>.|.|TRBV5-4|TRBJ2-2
CASSLGGGGLNTGELFF
TGTGCCAGCAGCTTGGGAGGCGGGGGCCTTAACACCGGGGAGCTGTTTTTT
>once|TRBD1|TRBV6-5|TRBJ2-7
CASRIRQGWSYEQYF
TGTGCCAGCAGGATTCGACAGGGTTGGTCCTACGAGCAGTACTTC
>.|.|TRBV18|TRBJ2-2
CASSLGPLNTGELFF
TGTGCCAGCTCACTAGGGCCTTTGAACACCGGGGAGCTGTTTTTT
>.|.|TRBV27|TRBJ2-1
CASALEPQGRDEQFF
TGTGCCAGCGCGCTGGAGCCCCAGGGGAGGGATGAGCAGTTCTTC
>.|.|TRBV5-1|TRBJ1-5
CASSLYFGDNQPQHF
TGCGCCAGCAGCTTGTATTTTGGAGATAATCAGCCCCAGCATTTT
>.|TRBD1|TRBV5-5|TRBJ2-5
CASSWTGEETQYF
TGTGCCAGCAGCTGGACAGGTGAAGAGACCCAGTACTTC
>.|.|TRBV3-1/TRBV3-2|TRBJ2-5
CASSKDGGSETQYF
TGTGCCAGCAGCAAAGATGGAGGGTCAGAGACCCAGTACTTC
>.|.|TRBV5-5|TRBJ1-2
CASSLEGNYGYTF
TGTGCCAGCAGCTTGGAGGGGAACTATGGCTACACCTTC
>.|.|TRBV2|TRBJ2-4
CASSVTGTKNIQYF
TGTGCCAGCAGTGTCACGGGAACCAAAAACATTCAGTACTTC
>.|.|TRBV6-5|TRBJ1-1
CASSGRDTEAFF
TGTGCCAGCAGCGGAAGGGACACTGAAGCTTTCTTT
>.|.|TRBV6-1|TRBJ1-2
CASSEVGGSGYTF
TGTGCCAGCAGTGAAGTGGGCGGATCGGGCTACACCTTC
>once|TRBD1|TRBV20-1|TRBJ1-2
CSARDRDGYTF
TGCAGTGCTAGGGACAGGGATGGCTACACCTTC
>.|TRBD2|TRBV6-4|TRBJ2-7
CASSPSGRAYEQYF
TGTGCCAGCAGCCCTAGCGGGAGGGCCTACGAGCAGTACTTC
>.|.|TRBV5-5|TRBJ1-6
CASSLDGARNSPLHF
TGTGCCAGCAGCTTGGACGGGGCCCGGAATTCACCCCTCCACTTT
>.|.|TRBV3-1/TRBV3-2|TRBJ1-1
CASSQGTTEAFF
TGTGCCAGCAGCCAAGGGACAACAGAAGCTTTCTTT
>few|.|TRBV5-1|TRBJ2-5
CASSLGIETQYF
TGCGCCAGCAGCTTGGGCATCGAGACCCAGTACTTC
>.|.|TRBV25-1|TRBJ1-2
CASSPQEPYGYTF
TGTGCCAGCAGCCCACAGGAGCCCTATGGCTACACCTTC
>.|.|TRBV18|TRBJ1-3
CASSPPPSSGNTIYF
TGTGCCAGCTCACCACCTCCCAGCTCTGGAAACACCATATATTTT
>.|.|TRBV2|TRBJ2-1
CASSEVGVGSYNEQFF
TGTGCCAGCAGTGAAGTGGGGGTAGGGTCCTACAATGAGCAGTTCTTC
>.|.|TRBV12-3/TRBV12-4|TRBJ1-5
CASSFSNQPQHF
TGTGCCAGCAGTTTTAGCAATCAGCCCCAGCATTTT
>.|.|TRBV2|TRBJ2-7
CASSDGTEDYEQYF
TGTGCCAGCAGTGATGGGACGGAGGATTACGAGCAGTACTTC
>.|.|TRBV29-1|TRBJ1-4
CSVAQTTEKLFF
TGCAGCGTTGCCCAGACGACTGAAAAACTGTTTTTT
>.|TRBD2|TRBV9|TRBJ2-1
CASSLAGLYNEQFF
TGTGCCAGCAGCCTAGCGGGCCTTTACAATGAGCAGTTCTTC
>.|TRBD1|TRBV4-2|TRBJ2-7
CASSTRGGFDEQYF
TGTGCCAGCAGCACAAGAGGGGGCTTCGACGAGCAGTACTTC
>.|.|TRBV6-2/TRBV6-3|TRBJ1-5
CASSYSRQGIVRGNQPQHF
TGTGCCAGCAGTTACAGTCGCCAGGGGATCGTCCGGGGCAATCAGCCCCAGCATTTT
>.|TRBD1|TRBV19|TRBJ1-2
CASSLGTGGHYGYTF
TGTGCCAGTAGTTTGGGGACAGGGGGGCACTATGGCTACACCTTC
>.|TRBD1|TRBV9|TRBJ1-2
CASSQTTGYYGYTF
TGTGCCAGCAGCCAGACGACAGGGTACTATGGCTACACCTTC
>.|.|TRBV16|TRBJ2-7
CASSPTRGRGYEQYF
TGTGCCAGCAGCCCCACCCGGGGGAGAGGGTACGAGCAGTACTTC
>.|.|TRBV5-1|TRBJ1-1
CASRGGSMNTEAFF
TGCGCCAGCAGAGGGGGGAGCATGAACACTGAAGCTTTCTTT
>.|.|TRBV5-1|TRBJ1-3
CASSWDGASGNTIYF
TGCGCCAGCAGCTGGGACGGGGCCTCTGGAAACACCATATATTTT
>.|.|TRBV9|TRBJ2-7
CASSVEQGYEQYF
TGTGCCAGCAGCGTAGAACAGGGCTACGAGCAGTACTTC
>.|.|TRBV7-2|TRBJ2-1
CASSLSRDNEQFF
TGTGCCAGCAGCTTAAGTAGGGACAATGAGCAGTTCTTC
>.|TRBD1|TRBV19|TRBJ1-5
CASSRDREGPNQPQHF
TGTGCCAGTAGTCGGGACAGGGAAGGTCCCAATCAGCCCCAGCATTTT
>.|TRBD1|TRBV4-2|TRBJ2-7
CASSQVRTGGTNEQYF
TGTGCCAGCAGCCAAGTACGGACAGGGGGGACCAACGAGCAGTACTTC
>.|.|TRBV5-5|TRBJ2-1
CASRRGGISYNEQFF
TGTGCCAGCAGGAGGGGAGGAATCTCCTACAATGAGCAGTTCTTC
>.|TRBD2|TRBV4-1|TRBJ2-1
CASSQTTSPYNEQFF
TGCGCCAGCAGCCAGACGACTAGCCCCTACAATGAGCAGTTCTTC